A single sample is the source of the 12 T cell receptor beta chains below, sequenced in a study of beta chain features in type 1 diabetes. Broader study findings: Significant though moderate, a shortening of TCRB CDR3s appeared in all four CD4+ subsets of Type 1 diabetes patients.

Antigen specificity for these receptors is unknown. Of the isolated RNA, all was reverse transcribed, and so the sequenced material was expressed TCRB transcripts. Measured with immunoSEQ multiplex PCR; TCRdb has only the in-frame clones, and not every one. Counted here are 100,000 to 150,000 clones, approximately 15% occurring once; the ten biggest clones make up around 2.7%. Specimen: central memory CD4+ T cells from blood. The source of these receptors is a man aged 18 to 29 with type 1 diabetes.

The chain couples TRBV2 to TRBJ2-3; TRBD1 or TRBD2 may be the D gene (5 bases each). CDR3 size: 15 residues. Germline lookup yields CDR1 SNHLY and CDR2 FYNNEI. Trimming pared 5 bases from V and 1 base from J, leaving 13 bases between. The CDR3 spells CASSRDPRGTDTQYF. In DNA form, the CDR3 reads TGTGCCAGCAGTAGGGACCCACGGGGCACAGATACGCAGTATTTT.

This clone turned up a few times. This sequence joins TRBV20-1 and TRBJ2-7; D is unclear. The V gene lost 0 bases and the J gene lost 10 bases, with 10 bases spanning the gap. CDR1 DFQATT and CDR2 SNEGSKA come from the germline V gene (reference sequence). This CDR3 comprises 11 residues. The CDR3 here is CSAREYSEQYF. DNA of the CDR3: TGCAGTGCTAGAGAATACAGTGAACAGTACTTC.

This clone was observed a handful of times. The V gene is TRBV30, the J gene TRBJ2-7; no definite D call. CDR3 length: 14 amino acids. Deletions cut 2 bases from V and 0 bases from J, with 11 bases between. Germline lookup yields CDR1 GTSNPN and CDR2 SVGIG (reference sequence). CDR3 bases: TGTGCCTGGAGTTCAGGAATAACCTCCTACGAGCAGTACTTC. It codes for CAWSSGITSYEQYF.

J is TRBJ2-3 and V is TRBV5-1, with TRBD2 as a possible D gene (6 bases). The V gene's germline CDR1 is SGHRS and CDR2 YFSETQ. The CDR3 has 15 residues. Trimming removed 6 bases at V and 8 bases at J, with 22 bases between. This CDR3 reads CASTPNGARGSTQYF. The CDR3 DNA sequence: TGCGCCAGCACCCCCAACGGGGCGCGGGGTAGTACGCAGTATTTT.

The rearrangement joins TRBV25-1 to TRBJ2-7; D possibly corresponds to TRBD1 (5 bases). Germline CDR1 MGHDK, CDR2 SYGVNS. The CDR3 length is 13 residues. V was pared by 3 bases and J by 9 bases, with 15 bases between. In DNA, the CDR3 is TGTGCCAGCAGTGACTATCAGGGTCAGGTGCAGTACTTC. Translated: CASSDYQGQVQYF.

This clone was seen only a few times. This chain joins TRBV18 and TRBJ2-7; 11 bases fit TRBD1. Per germline, CDR1 KGHSH and CDR2 LQKENI. This CDR3 is 15 amino acids long. J was trimmed by 2 bases and V by 6 bases; bases with no gene match: 6. The CDR3 sequence: CASSRTGGATYEQYF. The CDR3 bases are TGTGCCAGCTCTCGGACAGGGGGCGCAACCTACGAGCAGTACTTC.

V gene TRBV30 combines with J gene TRBJ1-5, with unresolved D. Germline assignment: CDR1 GTSNPN and CDR2 SVGIG (reference sequence). V dropped 2 bases and J dropped 0 bases, with 8 bases sitting between them. The CDR3 covers 14 residues. CDR3 loop: CAWSIGNSNQPQHF. CDR3 nucleotide sequence: TGTGCCTGGAGTATTGGAAATAGCAATCAGCCCCAGCATTTT. The variable domain in full, completed from reference TRBV30 and TRBJ1-5, reads SQTIHQWPATLVQPVGSPLSLECTVEGTSNPNLYWYRQAAGRGLQLLFYSVGIGQISSEVPQNLSASRPQDRQFILSSKKLLLSDSGFYLCAWSIGNSNQPQHFGDGTRLSIL.

The chain has TRBV5-1 and TRBJ2-1; maybe TRBD2 (6 bases). V was shortened by 0 bases and J by 10 bases, with 17 bases between the two germline ends. In germline, CDR1 is SGHRS, CDR2 YFSETQ. This CDR3 comprises 15 residues. In nucleotides, the CDR3 is TGCGCCAGCAGCTTGGCCGGAGGGGCGGGAAAAGAGCAGTTCTTC. This encodes CASSLAGGAGKEQFF.

This chain joins TRBV7-2 and TRBJ1-3, with D unresolved. Trimming stripped 5 bases from V and 2 bases from J, with 7 bases between. Germline lookup yields CDR1 SGHTA and CDR2 FQGNSA. CDR3 size: 13 residues. The CDR3 region has the DNA TGTGCCAGCAGCGCGAATCCTGGAAACACCATATATTTT. Amino acid sequence: CASSANPGNTIYF.

This clone came up a few times. This chain connects TRBV5-4 to TRBJ2-1; 8 bases match TRBD2. The V gene end was trimmed by 2 bases and the J gene end by 9 bases; junction bases not matched to a gene: 7. This CDR3 spans 14 amino acids. CDR1 is SGHNT, CDR2 YYREEE, per germline (reference sequence). DNA of the CDR3: TGTGCCAGCAGCTTAAGCGGGAGTAGGGGTGAGCAGTTCTTC. This encodes CASSLSGSRGEQFF.

The gene calls are TRBV11-2 and TRBJ2-3; D is unresolved. Per the germline V gene, CDR1 is SGHAT and CDR2 is FQNNGV. Trimming took 1 base from V and 5 from J, leaving 10 bases between them. This CDR3 has 14 amino acids. The CDR3 nucleotides read TGTGCCAGCAGCTTAGGGACCCCTCGAGATACGCAGTATTTT. Amino acids: CASSLGTPRDTQYF.

The V gene is TRBV11-2, the J gene TRBJ2-2; D is unclear. This CDR3 spans 14 amino acids. V was shortened by 3 bases and J by 1 base, with 6 bases between the two germline ends. Per germline, CDR1 SGHAT and CDR2 FQNNGV. CDR3 coding DNA: TGTGCCAGCAGCTTCGCTGGGAACACCGGGGAGCTGTTTTTT. Residues: CASSFAGNTGELFF. Together with reference TRBV11-2 and TRBJ2-2, the CDR3 gives the full variable domain: EAGVAQSPRYKIIEKRQSVAFWCNPISGHATLYWYQQILGQGPKLLIQFQNNGVVDDSQLPKDRFSAERLKGVDSTLKIQPAKLEDSAVYLCASSFAGNTGELFFGEGSRLTVL.